Presented here are 26 T cell receptor beta chains from one specimen sequenced in a study of blood T cell repertoires in COVID-19. Assay: immunoSEQ multiplex PCR; the TCRdb copy retains only in-frame clones and omits some. The repertoire consists of some 260,000 clones, with around nine tenths occurring once and the leading ten covering 2.1%. Material: peripheral blood. All receptors come from a woman between 40 and 55 years old who had recovered from COVID-19.

V usage is TRBV19 and J usage is TRBJ2-6, with TRBD1 matching over 10 bases. Germline-derived CDR1 and CDR2 are LNHDA and SQIVND (reference sequence). This CDR3 is built from 19 residues. V shed 6 bases, J shed 1 base, and the junction held 12 bases outside the gene matches. The CDR3 DNA follows: TGTGCCAGTAGCCCGACCCGACAGGGGGCGCTTTCTGGGGCCAACGTCCTGACTTTC. Translation: CASSPTRQGALSGANVLTF.

This clone appeared once. The V call is TRBV7-6, the J call TRBJ2-1; D possibly corresponds to TRBD2 (5 bases). V was shortened by 1 base and J by 2 bases, with 9 bases between the two germline ends. The CDR3 length is 15 residues. CDR1 and CDR2 from the germline V gene are SGHVS and FNYEAQ. The CDR3 DNA reads as TGTGCCAGCAGCTTAGTGAGGGCCCCCTACAATGAGCAGTTCTTC. Residues: CASSLVRAPYNEQFF.

The chain recombines TRBV7-2 with TRBJ2-7; 9 bases fit TRBD1. The CDR3 is 16 amino acids. Germline V gene data show CDR1 as SGHTA and CDR2 as FQGNSA. V shed 5 bases, J shed 0 bases, and the junction held 8 bases outside the gene matches. CDR3 protein: CASSINGQGSSYEQYF. The CDR3 DNA sequence: TGTGCCAGCAGCATCAATGGACAGGGGAGCTCCTACGAGCAGTACTTC.

This clone occurred once. This sequence joins TRBV24-1 and TRBJ2-1, with D perhaps TRBD1 (6 bases). The CDR3 is 17 amino acids. From germline, CDR1 is KGHDR and CDR2 SFDVKD. Trimming cost V 3 bases and J 5 bases, with 19 bases left between them. The CDR3 DNA is TGTGCCACCAGTGATCCCCTGGATCCGACAGGCCACAATGAGCAGTTCTTC. It is translated as CATSDPLDPTGHNEQFF.

This chain joins TRBV5-1 and TRBJ2-7, with 7 bases aligning to TRBD1. V gave up 4 bases and J gave up 0 bases; unmatched junction bases: 4. The germline V gene encodes CDR1 SGHRS and CDR2 YFSETQ. This CDR3 has 14 residues. In DNA form, the CDR3 reads TGCGCCAGCAGCGGTACAGGGGTCTCCTACGAGCAGTACTTC. Protein sequence: CASSGTGVSYEQYF.

This clone was seen a handful of times. CDR3: CASSIQGEGTEAFF. CDR3 nucleotides: TGTGCCAGCAGCATACAGGGGGAGGGCACTGAAGCTTTCTTT. V and J are TRBV7-2 and TRBJ1-1; 8 bases align to TRBD1. V was clipped by 5 bases and J by 4 bases; unmatched bases: 6. This CDR3 is built from 14 residues. CDR1 SGHTA and CDR2 FQGNSA come from the germline V gene.

This chain joins TRBV19 and TRBJ1-2, with D hard to call. The CDR3 is made up of 11 amino acids. The V and J ends lost 3 bases and 8 bases respectively, with 7 bases between them. The germline CDR1 and CDR2 sequences are LNHDA and SQIVND (reference sequence). The CDR3 sequence: CASSMGSGYTF. The CDR3 nucleotides read TGTGCCAGTAGTATGGGTAGCGGCTACACCTTC.

The V and J genes are TRBV6-2 or TRBV6-3 and TRBJ2-7; 8 bases align to TRBD2. The CDR3 is 15 amino acids. CDR1 and CDR2 from the germline V gene are MNHEY and SVGEGT. The trim removed 2 bases at V and 5 bases at J, leaving 8 bases unmatched. In nucleotides, the CDR3 is TGTGCCAGCAGTTACGGAGCGGGAGCAATCAACGAGCAGTACTTC. It specifies CASSYGAGAINEQYF.

The chain employs TRBV27 and TRBJ2-3; TRBD2 agrees at 7 bases. CDR1 and CDR2 (germline): MNHEY, SMNVEV (reference sequence). The CDR3 consists of 19 residues. Germline trimming cut 7 bases from V and 0 bases from J; bases unmatched to any gene: 19. CDR3 region: CASTLRASGLLGSTDTQYF. The CDR3, as DNA: TGTGCCAGCACCCTAAGGGCTAGCGGACTGTTGGGTAGCACAGATACGCAGTATTTT.

The chain links TRBV7-2 to TRBJ2-1; perhaps TRBD2 as D (5 bases). The germline CDR1 and CDR2 sequences are SGHTA and FQGNSA. Trimming stripped 5 bases from V and 9 bases from J, with 20 bases between. CDR3 length equals 15 residues. For the CDR3, the DNA is TGTGCCAGCAGCCCTGGAGAGACTACAGCTGGTGAGCAGTTCTTC. Its translation is CASSPGETTAGEQFF.

This clone was recorded many times. The chain has TRBV4-3 and TRBJ1-2; D gene ambiguous. V was pared by 0 bases and J by 2 bases, with 10 bases between. The V gene's germline CDR1 is LGHNA and CDR2 YSLEER. This CDR3 has 15 residues. The chain's CDR3 is CASSQDFAENYGYTF. CDR3 DNA sequence: TGCGCCAGCAGCCAAGACTTCGCCGAGAACTATGGCTACACCTTC.

The J gene is TRBJ2-3, the V gene TRBV7-2; a weak D match, TRBD2 (5 bases). The CDR3 loop spans 16 amino acids. Trimming took off 5 bases at V and 3 bases at J, with 18 bases between the two ends. Germline lookup yields CDR1 SGHTA and CDR2 FQGNSA. The CDR3 sequence is CASSLLYFPGTDTQYF. The DNA of the CDR3 is TGTGCCAGCAGCCTGCTCTACTTCCCGGGGACAGATACGCAGTATTTT.

The chain carries TRBV6-2 or TRBV6-3 and TRBJ2-7; D is ambiguous. The CDR3 is 15 amino acids. Germline values: CDR1 MNHEY, CDR2 SVGEGT. Trimming took 0 bases from V and 5 from J, leaving 14 bases between them. CDR3 loop: CASSYSLGTSDEQYF. The CDR3 nucleotides read TGTGCCAGCAGTTACTCGCTAGGTACTTCCGACGAGCAGTACTTC.

The rearrangement links TRBV27 to TRBJ2-7; the match to TRBD1 covers 8 bases. The CDR3 extends over 15 amino acids. CDR1 is MNHEY and CDR2 is SMNVEV in the germline V gene (reference sequence). Losses at the gene ends were 2 bases for V and 3 bases for J; bases not matched to a gene: 6. The DNA of the CDR3 is TGTGCCAGCAGTTTAGAGAAAGGGACAGGCTACGAGCAGTACTTC. It encodes CASSLEKGTGYEQYF.

This chain links TRBV12-3 or TRBV12-4 with TRBJ2-3; D is perhaps TRBD2 (5 bases). Trimming left V 10 bases short and J 6 bases short, with 11 bases between. The CDR3 runs to 11 residues. The CDR3 here is CATSWRDTQYF. DNA for the CDR3: TGTGCCACCTCTTGGAGGGATACGCAGTATTTT.

The J gene is TRBJ2-1, the V gene TRBV4-2; the match to TRBD2 covers 7 bases. The CDR3 is made up of 15 amino acids. Looked up from germline, CDR1 is LGHNA and CDR2 is YNFKEQ. The V gene end was trimmed by 1 base and the J gene end by 2 bases; junction bases not matched to a gene: 2. The CDR3 region is CASSQGGSPYNEQFF. In nucleotides, the CDR3 is TGTGCCAGCAGCCAAGGCGGGAGCCCCTACAATGAGCAGTTCTTC.

V usage is TRBV24-1 and J usage is TRBJ2-5, with D tentatively TRBD2 (7 bases). There are 15 residues in the CDR3. With 5 bases removed from V and 0 bases from J, the gap between germline ends came to 12 bases. Per the germline V gene, CDR1 is KGHDR and CDR2 is SFDVKD. In DNA, the CDR3 is TGTGCCACCAGTGCGCGCGGGGGCCACCAAGAGACCCAGTACTTC. Its protein product is CATSARGGHQETQYF.

This chain connects TRBV3-1 (or the pseudogene TRBV3-2) to TRBJ2-1; 8 nucleotides agree with TRBD2. The trim removed 1 base at V and 10 bases at J, leaving 12 bases unmatched. This CDR3 comprises 16 residues. CDR1 LGHDT and CDR2 YNNKEL come from the germline V gene (reference sequence). CDR3 protein: CASSQVPTSGVREQFF. The CDR3 DNA reads TGTGCCAGCAGCCAAGTTCCAACTAGCGGTGTTCGGGAGCAGTTCTTC.

This chain joins TRBV19 and TRBJ1-3; 8 nucleotides match TRBD1. The V segment lost 7 bases and the J segment 3 bases; nucleotides outside the gene matches: 5. Germline V gene sequence: CDR1 LNHDA, CDR2 SQIVND (reference sequence). The CDR3 contains 14 residues. This CDR3 is CASKNGQGGNTIYF. Here the CDR3 DNA reads TGTGCCAGTAAAAATGGACAGGGTGGAAACACCATATATTTT.

V gene TRBV13 combines with J gene TRBJ2-3; 7 nucleotides match TRBD1. V shed 4 bases and J 5 bases; nucleotides not matched to a gene: 6. Germline loops: CDR1 PRHDT, CDR2 FYEKMQ (reference sequence). The CDR3 extends over 14 amino acids. CDR3 protein: CASSSRDRLDTQYF. CDR3 DNA sequence: TGTGCCAGCAGCTCCCGGGACAGACTAGATACGCAGTATTTT.

The rearrangement uses TRBV5-8 and TRBJ2-5, with 11 bases matching TRBD2. V lost 3 bases, J lost 2 bases, and 3 bases stayed unmatched. Germline CDR1 reads SGHTS; CDR2 reads YDEGEE. The CDR3 has 15 residues. DNA for the CDR3: TGTGCCAGCAGCTACTTAGCGGGAGGGCAAGAGACCCAGTACTTC. As protein: CASSYLAGGQETQYF.

V usage is TRBV28 and J usage is TRBJ2-5, with a tentative D call TRBD2 (6 bases). This CDR3 spans 15 amino acids. The germline V gene encodes CDR1 MDHEN and CDR2 SYDVKM. V shed 5 bases and J shed 5 bases, with 18 bases lying between them. CDR3 bases: TGTGCCAGCAGTCCGCCGGAGGGACGTCGGGAGACCCAGTACTTC. Translating gives CASSPPEGRRETQYF. The variable domain in full, with the rest retrieved from reference TRBV28 and TRBJ2-5, is DVKVTQSSRYLVKRTGEKVFLECVQDMDHENMFWYRQDPGLGLRLIYFSYDVKMKEKGDIPEGYSVSREKKERFSLILESASTNQTSMYLCASSPPEGRRETQYFGPGTRLLVL.

The chain recombines TRBV4-3 with TRBJ2-7; 10 bases align to TRBD2. With V trimmed by 1 base and J by 3 bases, 3 bases remained unmatched. The CDR3 is 15 amino acids. Germline V gene sequence: CDR1 LGHNA, CDR2 YSLEER. CDR3 DNA: TGCGCCAGCAGCCAAGGGGTAGCGGGGGGCTACGAGCAGTACTTC. Protein sequence: CASSQGVAGGYEQYF.

V usage is TRBV6-5 and J usage is TRBJ1-4; no firm D call. The CDR3 sequence is 16 residues long. CDR1 MNHEY and CDR2 SVGAGI come from the germline V gene. The ends were cut back, 0 bases at V and 8 bases at J, with 16 bases in the middle. The CDR3 sequence: CASSYSRAPGREKLFF. The CDR3 DNA reads as TGTGCCAGCAGTTACTCGAGGGCCCCCGGGAGGGAAAAACTGTTTTTT.

This sequence joins TRBV11-3 and TRBJ1-4; maybe TRBD1 (5 bases). The CDR3 runs 15 residues. Germline values: CDR1 SGHNT, CDR2 YENEEA. Trimming left V 1 base short and J 5 bases short, with 11 bases between. CDR3 in amino acids: CASSLGQTDNEKLFF. CDR3 DNA sequence: TGTGCCAGCAGCTTAGGACAGACAGACAATGAAAAACTGTTTTTT.

CDR3 in DNA: TGTGCCAGCACAAGGACAGGGGTTTTCAATGAGCAGTTCTTC. It is translated as CASTRTGVFNEQFF. The genes are TRBV5-6 and TRBJ2-1; 9 bases map to TRBD1. The germline CDR1 and CDR2 sequences are SGHDT and YYEEEE. The V and J ends lost 6 bases and 6 bases, in that order; junction bases with no gene match: 7. CDR3 length: 14 residues.